Listed here are 29 T cell receptor beta chains from one sample, sequenced in a study of blood T cell repertoires in COVID-19. TCRdb's copy holds only in-frame clones and misses some; the assay was immunoSEQ multiplex PCR. The sample records 540,000 or so clones, about 89% being singletons. Input material: peripheral blood. The receptors derive from a woman between 50 and 59 years old with COVID-19, enrolled during active disease.

V usage is TRBV27 and J usage is TRBJ1-2; D ambiguous. In germline, CDR1 is MNHEY, CDR2 SMNVEV (reference sequence). The V and J ends lost 4 bases and 4 bases respectively, with 10 bases between them. The CDR3 totals 13 residues. CDR3 region: CASSSYTGYGYTF. CDR3 DNA: TGTGCCAGCAGTTCGTACACGGGCTATGGCTACACCTTC.

This chain links TRBV19 with TRBJ1-2; D possibly corresponds to TRBD1 (6 bases). Germline values: CDR1 LNHDA, CDR2 SQIVND (reference sequence). V lost 5 bases to trimming and J lost 5 bases, with 21 bases between them. The CDR3 is made up of 16 amino acids. The chain's CDR3 is CASSPRPDSGVYGYTF. In DNA form, the CDR3 reads TGTGCCAGTAGTCCAAGACCCGATTCAGGGGTTTATGGCTACACCTTC.

The chain uses TRBV7-2 and TRBJ2-2; TRBD1 might be the D (6 bases). CDR1 is SGHTA, CDR2 FQGNSA, per germline. The V end lost 3 bases, the J end lost 1 base, and 6 bases lay between the germline ends. The CDR3 has 14 amino acids. The CDR3 nucleotides read TGTGCCAGCAGCTTGACAGGGAACACCGGGGAGCTGTTTTTT. Protein sequence: CASSLTGNTGELFF.

The rearrangement joins TRBV24-1 to TRBJ1-2; the D is unclear. CDR1 is KGHDR, CDR2 SFDVKD, per germline. The CDR3 has 13 amino acids. The V end lost 3 bases, the J end lost 4 bases, and 8 bases lay between the germline ends. This chain's CDR3 is CATSDGAGYGYTF. The CDR3 bases are TGTGCCACCAGTGATGGAGCGGGCTATGGCTACACCTTC.

The chain employs TRBV6-1 and TRBJ2-3; TRBD1 agrees at 8 bases. CDR1 is MNHNS, CDR2 SASEGT, per germline. The CDR3 runs 12 residues. V dropped 11 bases and J dropped 5; count of bases not matched to a gene: 6. The CDR3 region is CAARTGIDTQYF. Written as DNA, the CDR3 is TGTGCCGCGAGGACAGGGATAGATACGCAGTATTTT.

This clone was seen once. At one end, the junction sequence differs from germline, possibly due to a read error. J is TRBJ2-4 and V is TRBV4-1; D may correspond to TRBD1 or TRBD2 (7 bases each). The CDR3 covers 18 residues. Per germline, CDR1 MGHRA and CDR2 YSYEKL. The CDR3 bases are TGCGCCCGCAGCCGGGGGGTTGGGCAGGGGGTAGACAAAAACATTCAGTACTTC. Translation: CARSRGVGQGVDKNIQYF.

V and J are TRBV13 and TRBJ2-3; TRBD1 agrees at 11 bases. V lost 0 bases and J lost 6; bases outside the gene matches: 2. The CDR3 has 15 amino acids. The germline V gene has CDR1 PRHDT and CDR2 FYEKMQ (reference sequence). The CDR3 spells CASSLGDRGPDTQYF. DNA for the CDR3: TGTGCCAGCAGCTTAGGGGACAGGGGGCCGGATACGCAGTATTTT.

The chain joins TRBV9 to TRBJ2-3; tentatively, D is TRBD2 (7 bases). V was clipped by 3 bases and J by 7 bases, with 12 bases between them. The CDR3 loop spans 13 amino acids. Per the germline V gene, CDR1 is SGDLS and CDR2 is YYNGEE. The CDR3 sequence: CASSEGDYHTQYF. For the CDR3, the DNA is TGTGCCAGCAGCGAGGGGGACTACCATACGCAGTATTTT.

The chain employs TRBV7-9 and TRBJ1-2, with D possibly matching TRBD1 (5 bases). CDR1 and CDR2 (germline): SEHNR, FQNEAQ (reference sequence). Trimming removed 5 bases from V and 9 bases from J, with 19 bases in between. This CDR3 region has 14 residues. CDR3 residues: CASSGTRDTVSYTF. The CDR3 region has the DNA TGTGCCAGCAGCGGTACCAGGGATACTGTGAGCTACACCTTC.

The chain couples TRBV5-1 to TRBJ1-2, with D possibly TRBD1 on 5 matching bases. This CDR3 region has 15 residues. From germline, CDR1 is SGHRS and CDR2 YFSETQ. Deletions cut 1 base from V and 2 bases from J, with 12 bases between. CDR3 coding DNA: TGCGCCAGCAGCTTGTCGTCCAGGGCCAACTATGGCTACACCTTC. Encoded protein: CASSLSSRANYGYTF.

V gene TRBV5-4 combines with J gene TRBJ2-7; D is unresolved. From germline, CDR1 is SGHNT and CDR2 YYREEE (reference sequence). V gave up 3 bases and J gave up 3 bases, with 4 bases separating them. The CDR3 length is 11 residues. The DNA of the CDR3 is TGTGCCAGCAGCTCCTTCTACGAGCAGTACTTC. Translated: CASSSFYEQYF.

V usage is TRBV5-1 and J usage is TRBJ1-2, with TRBD1 identical over 8 bases. Germline values: CDR1 SGHRS, CDR2 YFSETQ. The CDR3 spans 14 residues. V dropped 7 bases and J dropped 7; count of bases not matched to a gene: 12. The CDR3 DNA is TGCGCCAGCTCCATGGGCAGGGGGCCAAGTGGCTACACCTTC. This encodes CASSMGRGPSGYTF.

The rearrangement uses TRBV3-1 (or the pseudogene TRBV3-2) and TRBJ2-7, with D unclear. Germline values: CDR1 LGHDT, CDR2 YNNKEL (reference sequence). Trimming took off 1 base at V and 6 bases at J, with 10 bases between the two ends. This CDR3 contains 13 residues. This chain's CDR3 is CASSQGAESEQYF. The DNA of the CDR3 is TGTGCCAGCAGCCAAGGGGCAGAGAGCGAGCAGTACTTC.

This clone occurred once. This rearrangement joins TRBV19 to TRBJ1-5, with TRBD1 as a possible D gene (6 bases). Germline V gene data show CDR1 as LNHDA and CDR2 as SQIVND (reference sequence). The CDR3 runs to 16 residues. V gave up 4 bases and J gave up 1 base, with 14 bases separating them. The CDR3 loop reads CASSTARTASNQPQHF. CDR3 bases: TGTGCCAGTAGTACTGCCCGGACAGCCAGCAATCAGCCCCAGCATTTT.

This clone was counted a few times. The chain is built from TRBV5-6 and TRBJ1-1; 9 bases align to TRBD1. This CDR3 has 17 residues. CDR1 and CDR2 from the germline V gene are SGHDT and YYEEEE. Trimming at V came to 6 bases and at J to 5 bases, leaving 17 bases not matched to a gene. Here the CDR3 reads CASIPLGDRGSGTEAFF. The DNA for the CDR3 is TGTGCCAGCATCCCACTGGGCGACAGGGGGTCGGGAACTGAAGCTTTCTTT.

This clone has a single count. This chain uses TRBV13 with TRBJ2-6; TRBD1 matches at 9 bases. J gave up 0 bases and V 4 bases, and 4 bases lay outside the gene matches. The length of the CDR3 is 17 residues. Germline V gives CDR1 PRHDT, CDR2 FYEKMQ (reference sequence). CDR3 in DNA: TGTGCCAGCAGCTCGGGGACAGGGAGCTCTGGGGCCAACGTCCTGACTTTC. The encoded protein is CASSSGTGSSGANVLTF.

This clone has just a few counts. This sequence joins TRBV4-2 and TRBJ1-1; possible D gene TRBD1, 6 bases. The CDR3 totals 14 residues. The V and J ends lost 6 bases and 5 bases respectively, with 16 bases between them. Germline assignment: CDR1 LGHNA and CDR2 YNFKEQ. The CDR3, as DNA: TGTGCCAGCAGGCTGGCAGGGGAGGGGACTGAAGCTTTCTTT. Protein: CASRLAGEGTEAFF.

This chain links TRBV24-1 with TRBJ2-7, with 10 bases fitting TRBD1. Germline loops: CDR1 KGHDR, CDR2 SFDVKD. This CDR3 spans 14 amino acids. Trimming at V came to 9 bases and at J to 2 bases, leaving 6 bases not matched to a gene. The CDR3 DNA is TGTGCCACCTCCTCCGGGACAGGGGCCTACGAGCAGTACTTC. Translation: CATSSGTGAYEQYF.

The chain carries TRBV10-3 and TRBJ1-2; 8 nucleotides agree with TRBD1. The CDR3 is 15 residues long. The germline CDR1 and CDR2 sequences are ENHRY and SYGVKD. The trim removed 0 bases at V and 6 bases at J, leaving 6 bases unmatched. CDR3 in DNA: TGTGCCATCAGTGAGTCAGGGGACAGGAGAGATGGCTACACCTTC. Residues: CAISESGDRRDGYTF.

The chain links TRBV24-1 to TRBJ2-1, with TRBD2 matching 10 bases. After removal of 5 bases from V and 1 base from J, the junction contained 4 bases not matched to a gene. The V gene's germline CDR1 is KGHDR and CDR2 SFDVKD. The CDR3 covers 16 residues. CDR3 loop: CATSGSGGRSYNEQFF. CDR3 coding DNA: TGTGCCACCAGTGGTAGCGGGGGGCGGTCCTACAATGAGCAGTTCTTC.

The chain uses TRBV11-2 and TRBJ2-7, with TRBD2 identical over 7 bases. Germline V gives CDR1 SGHAT, CDR2 FQNNGV. The CDR3 spans 13 residues. V trimming: 3 bases; J trimming: 5 bases; junction bases outside the gene matches: 4. The CDR3 DNA reads as TGTGCCAGCAGCTTCCGCGCGGGGGACGAGCAGTACTTC. It yields the protein CASSFRAGDEQYF.

The chain joins TRBV27 to TRBJ2-7; 9 bases agree with TRBD1. V dropped 5 bases and J dropped 3; count of bases not matched to a gene: 5. The CDR3 loop spans 14 amino acids. CDR1 is MNHEY, CDR2 SMNVEV, per germline (reference sequence). The CDR3, as DNA: TGTGCCAGCAGTCCCACGACAGGGGGCTACGAGCAGTACTTC. Translation gives CASSPTTGGYEQYF.

The chain combines TRBV10-2 with TRBJ1-2; 9 bases map to TRBD1. The CDR3 is made up of 12 amino acids. J was trimmed by 7 bases and V by 10 bases; bases with no gene match: 7. Germline-derived CDR1 and CDR2 are WSHSY and SAAADI. As DNA, the CDR3 is TGCGCCACGGGACAGGGTCTATCTGGCTACACCTTC. This gives the protein CATGQGLSGYTF.

DNA for the CDR3: TGTGCCACCAGTGATTCGCGACAGGGGACTTACAATGAGCAGTTCTTC. It is translated as CATSDSRQGTYNEQFF. This sequence joins TRBV24-1 and TRBJ2-1; 8 bases map to TRBD1. The CDR3 sequence is 16 residues long. Germline-derived CDR1 and CDR2 are KGHDR and SFDVKD. V trimming: 2 bases; J trimming: 4 bases; junction bases outside the gene matches: 6.

The chain is built from TRBV27 and TRBJ2-7; possibly TRBD2 for D (6 bases). Germline CDR1 reads MNHEY; CDR2 reads SMNVEV (reference sequence). V was cut by 4 bases and J by 1 base, with 11 bases left in between. The CDR3 has 14 residues. The chain's CDR3 is CASSSPGVSYEQYF. The CDR3 DNA reads TGTGCCAGCAGTTCGCCGGGGGTATCCTACGAGCAGTACTTC.

V gene TRBV5-1 combines with J gene TRBJ2-7; D is perhaps TRBD1 (6 bases). The CDR3 runs to 14 residues. Per germline, CDR1 SGHRS and CDR2 YFSETQ. Trimming pared 0 bases from V and 4 bases from J, leaving 11 bases between. CDR3 sequence reads: CASSLEGHAYEQYF. The CDR3 bases are TGCGCCAGCAGCTTGGAGGGACACGCGTACGAGCAGTACTTC.

V is TRBV14 and J is TRBJ2-3, with a possible D match to TRBD1 (6 bases). The CDR3 extends over 16 amino acids. Germline assignment: CDR1 SGHDN and CDR2 FVKESK. Trimming left V 0 bases short and J 1 base short, with 11 bases between. CDR3: CASSQDGGLGTDTQYF. As DNA, the CDR3 is TGTGCCAGCAGCCAAGATGGGGGCCTCGGCACAGATACGCAGTATTTT.

The chain recombines TRBV14 with TRBJ1-6, with D uncertain. Germline assignment: CDR1 SGHDN and CDR2 FVKESK. The length of the CDR3 is 15 residues. V lost 6 bases to trimming and J lost 5 bases, with 14 bases between them. CDR3 loop: CASSPRAVDNSPLHF. The CDR3 DNA sequence: TGTGCCAGCAGTCCGAGGGCCGTGGATAATTCACCCCTCCACTTT.

V usage is TRBV6-5 and J usage is TRBJ2-4; no definite D call. The CDR3 extends over 15 amino acids. Germline values: CDR1 MNHEY, CDR2 SVGAGI. The ends were cut back, 0 bases at V and 2 bases at J, with 8 bases in the middle. The CDR3 reads CASSYSNSPKNIQYF. The CDR3 DNA follows: TGTGCCAGCAGTTACTCGAACAGCCCCAAAAACATTCAGTACTTC.